This record looks at one T cell receptor (beta chain) sequence and its context. The antigen remains undetermined. MiXCR was run by TCRdb on the reads, yielding one entry per CDR3 protein. The sample gives fewer than 80,000 distinct CDR3 sequences, 20% to 25% of which show up once; roughly 8% is in the top ten. The data belong to a study of type 1 regulatory T cells. Study context: An in vitro protocol generated T-allo10, a Tr1-enriched, alloantigen-specific CD4 T cell product.

The study's findings and limits: Compared with non-Tr1 cells, Tr1 cells showed a narrower TCR repertoire.

The sample was cultured type 1 regulatory T (Tr1) cells, either the whole culture or a sorted fraction (not recorded which). This clonotype was sampled from a human donor in good health.

Here the CDR3 reads CATVGRDYNEQFF. In DNA form, the CDR3 reads TGTGCCACCGTGGGGCGGGACTACAATGAGCAGTTCTTC. This chain joins TRBV24-1 and TRBJ2-1; tentatively, D is TRBD2 (6 bases). The CDR3 is made up of 13 amino acids. CDR1 and CDR2 from the germline V gene are KGHDR and SFDVKD. Trimming took 9 bases from V and 3 from J, leaving 11 bases between them.